This entry describes one TCR beta chain. Its antigen is currently unknown. V was pared by 1 base and J by 6 bases, with 3 bases of the junction left unmatched. CDR3 length: 15 amino acids. The V gene's germline CDR1 is SGHRS and CDR2 YFSETQ. This sample was included in a study of cytomegalovirus exposure and HLA in healthy donors. Study-wide results and caveats: Many donors carried some public TCRs, although rarity characterized most TCR sequences. The classifier, whose performance was assessed in both the original and validation cohorts, reportedly diagnosed cytomegalovirus status with high specificity and sensitivity. About 90% or about 30% of the time was how often most TCR beta V segments were productive, according to an earlier analysis. The records held CMV serostatus as the only immune exposure information.

Both 60 Vbeta primers and 13 Jbeta primers went into the PCR. Data came from immunoSEQ multiplex PCR; TCRdb stores just in-frame clones and leaves some out. This sample's table has more than 95,000 clones. The chain joins TRBV5-1 to TRBJ2-1; 11 bases fit TRBD2. The material sequenced was PBMCs. The source is a man aged 35 to 55 in good health and CMV-seronegative. Here the CDR3 reads CASSLTSGRGNEQFF. CDR3 bases: TGCGCCAGCAGCTTGACTAGCGGGAGAGGCAATGAGCAGTTCTTC.